The 16 T cell receptor delta chains below come from one sample, sequenced in a study of Vδ1+ human thymocytes. Study results and caveats: In the thymus, TRG and TRD repertoires looked highly polyclonal with Gaussian CDR3 lengths.

The antigens of these receptors remain unknown. Extracted RNA was reverse transcribed into cDNA. Pooled V-gene forward primers with one constant-region reverse primer generated the CDR3 amplicons by multiplex PCR. TCRdb processed the multiplex PCR reads again with the CATT caller. Of roughly 76,000 delta-chain clones in the sample, approximately 37% were seen once. Sample: Vdelta1+ gamma-delta thymocytes from the thymus. Specified subset: FACS-sorted CD3+ TCRalphabeta- TCRVdelta1+ TCRVdelta2- thymocytes. These receptors were taken from a boy in the first two years of life who had congenital heart surgery.

This rearrangement joins TRDV1 to TRDJ2; 8 bases are a match to TRDD3. Germline trimming cut 0 bases from V and 2 bases from J; bases unmatched to any gene: 14. Germline V gene sequence: CDR1 TSWWSYY, CDR2 QGS. This CDR3 is 20 amino acids long. CDR3 residues: CALGELSPTSWGKLTAQLFF. CDR3 DNA: TGTGCTCTTGGGGAACTTTCCCCTACCTCCTGGGGGAAGTTGACAGCACAACTCTTCTTT.

This clone has more than one count but fewer than ten. The J gene is TRDJ1, the V gene TRDV1; 11 positions match TRDD3. Per germline, CDR1 TSWWSYY and CDR2 QGS. Germline trimming cut 2 bases from V and 7 bases from J; bases unmatched to any gene: 42. The length of the CDR3 is 27 residues. For the CDR3, the DNA is TGTGCTCTTGGGGAATTGGGGTCCGGGGCCCAGCCCACAATCCAGATATACTGGGGGATAAATATCGCTAAACTCATCTTT. As protein: CALGELGSGAQPTIQIYWGINIAKLIF.

Comment on this clone: Distinct nucleotide sequences in the sample also encode this CDR3. This chain connects TRDV1 to TRDJ1, with D perhaps matching TRDD3 (8 bases). V lost 0 bases, J lost 8 bases, and 37 bases lay in between. The CDR3 runs to 22 residues. CDR1 is TSWWSYY and CDR2 is QGS in the germline V gene. CDR3 protein: CALGELTFFLPGTGGTTLKLIF. CDR3 coding DNA: TGTGCTCTTGGGGAACTCACATTTTTCCTACCGGGTACTGGGGGGACAACGTTAAAACTCATCTTT.

The rearrangement links TRDV1 to TRDJ2, with TRDD2 as a possible D gene (5 bases). Trimming took 3 bases from V and 3 from J, leaving 23 bases between them. CDR3 length: 19 amino acids. Germline values: CDR1 TSWWSYY, CDR2 QGS. The CDR3 loop reads CALGDPFPVRPGLTAQLFF. CDR3 in DNA: TGTGCTCTTGGGGACCCCTTTCCTGTTCGTCCTGGCCTGACAGCACAACTCTTCTTT.

The chain combines TRDV1 with TRDJ1; 8 bases match TRDD3. Germline V lookup: CDR1 TSWWSYY, CDR2 QGS. This CDR3 contains 16 residues. Trimming cost V 4 bases and J 0 bases; bases outside gene matches: 7. The CDR3 reads CALGAAGGEYTDKLIF. CDR3 DNA sequence: TGTGCTCTTGGGGCCGCTGGGGGAGAGTACACCGATAAACTCATCTTT.

This chain connects TRDV1 to TRDJ1, with D hard to call. This CDR3 comprises 15 residues. V gave up 1 base and J gave up 6 bases, with 15 bases separating them. Germline V gene lookup returns CDR1 TSWWSYY and CDR2 QGS. CDR3 residues: CALGEPRSGDNKLIF. In nucleotides, the CDR3 is TGTGCTCTTGGGGAACCGCGCTCGGGTGACAATAAACTCATCTTT.

The chain carries TRDV2 and TRDJ1; 9 bases fit TRDD3. This CDR3 has 14 amino acids. V lost 3 bases, J lost 10 bases, and 11 bases stayed unmatched. Germline-derived CDR1 and CDR2 are GEAIGNYY and EKD. The CDR3, as DNA: TGTGCCTGTGACGCAGTACTGGGGGAGACGGGACTCATCTTT. Translation gives CACDAVLGETGLIF.

The chain uses TRDV1 and TRDJ1, with 7 bases lining up with TRDD3. The germline V gene encodes CDR1 TSWWSYY and CDR2 QGS. The CDR3 runs 18 residues. V was pared by 3 bases and J by 0 bases, with 13 bases of the junction left unmatched. CDR3 amino acids: CALGDPLGAHLDTDKLIF. The DNA of the CDR3 is TGTGCTCTTGGGGACCCTCTGGGGGCTCATTTGGACACCGATAAACTCATCTTT.

The genes are TRDV1 and TRDJ1, with TRDD3 identical over 11 bases. With 0 bases clipped from V and 0 bases from J, the junction kept 27 bases outside the gene matches. This CDR3 has 25 amino acids. Germline V lookup: CDR1 TSWWSYY, CDR2 QGS. CDR3 nucleotide sequence: TGTGCTCTTGGGGAACTAGAATATTCCTATACCGTACTGGGGGATATCCCGAATAACACCGATAAACTCATCTTT. Amino acids: CALGELEYSYTVLGDIPNNTDKLIF.

The gene calls are TRDV1 and TRDJ1, with 8 positions matching TRDD3. Trimming at V came to 3 bases and at J to 0 bases, leaving 18 bases not matched to a gene. CDR1 TSWWSYY and CDR2 QGS come from the germline V gene. The CDR3 is 20 amino acids. CDR3 nucleotide sequence: TGTGCTCTTGGGGACCCAAGGCGCCTAGAGCTGGGGGAGCACACCGATAAACTCATCTTT. It specifies CALGDPRRLELGEHTDKLIF.

This clone showed up just a few times. The chain joins TRDV1 to TRDJ1; 7 bases match TRDD3. V lost 1 base to trimming and J lost 4 bases; unmatched junction nucleotides: 21. CDR1 TSWWSYY and CDR2 QGS come from the germline V gene. The CDR3 extends over 20 amino acids. The CDR3: CALGEQSGSSGILPHDKLIF. In DNA form, the CDR3 reads TGTGCTCTTGGGGAACAGAGCGGTTCGTCAGGGATACTTCCACACGATAAACTCATCTTT.

A few counts support this clone. The chain uses TRDV1 and TRDJ1, with D possibly TRDD3 on 5 matching bases. Germline values: CDR1 TSWWSYY, CDR2 QGS. V was trimmed by 0 bases and J by 2 bases, leaving 16 bases between them. This CDR3 comprises 17 residues. In DNA form, the CDR3 reads TGTGCTCTTGGGGAACTCCCGTCCGAGGGATGTACCGATAAACTCATCTTT. Amino acid sequence: CALGELPSEGCTDKLIF.

The table lists this clone with a few counts. The rearrangement uses TRDV1 and TRDJ1; 8 positions match TRDD2. The CDR3 extends over 20 amino acids. V lost 2 bases and J lost 2; bases outside the gene matches: 19. Germline V lookup: CDR1 TSWWSYY, CDR2 QGS. The CDR3 region is CALGETSYGPPRPGTDKLIF. Written as DNA, the CDR3 is TGTGCTCTTGGGGAAACTTCCTACGGGCCCCCAAGGCCGGGGACCGATAAACTCATCTTT.

In its sample, this clone was seen a few times. The chain has TRDV1 and TRDJ1; 8 bases are a match to TRDD3. This CDR3 is 25 amino acids long. V trimming: 0 bases; J trimming: 0 bases; junction bases outside the gene matches: 30. The germline V gene encodes CDR1 TSWWSYY and CDR2 QGS. The CDR3 protein is CALGELRAPRGLHWRDTEYTDKLIF. CDR3 in DNA: TGTGCTCTTGGGGAACTCAGGGCCCCTCGGGGACTCCACTGGAGGGATACGGAGTACACCGATAAACTCATCTTT.

This chain uses TRDV1 with TRDJ1; no definite D call. The CDR3 is 18 amino acids. Per germline, CDR1 TSWWSYY and CDR2 QGS. Trimming removed 6 bases from V and 0 bases from J, with 23 bases in between. The CDR3 protein is CALGVRGGLLTYTDKLIF. As DNA, the CDR3 is TGTGCTCTTGGTGTCCGTGGTGGACTGCTAACCTACACCGATAAACTCATCTTT.

Details on this clone: Mismatch with germline at one junction end may stem from a read error. This chain uses TRDV1 with TRDJ1; 11 bases map to TRDD3. Germline CDR1 TSWWSYY, CDR2 QGS. The CDR3 length is 18 residues. The CDR3 sequence: CALGDHSGAGGYTDNLIF. CDR3 bases: TGTGCTCTTGGGGATCATTCAGGTGCTGGGGGATACACCGATAACCTCATCTTT.